Sequencing of this TCR beta chain was carried out in a study of response to subunit inactivated influenza vaccine. Overall study results and limits: Only a handful of new T cells, the authors suggested, are recruited with each seasonal influenza vaccination.

TCRdb independently ran MiXCR on the RT-PCR reads; one entry per CDR3 protein. The sample shows about 580,000 distinct CDR3 sequences, less than 15% of them seen only once. This clonotype was counted between two and nine times. No antigen is known for it. V lost 5 bases and J lost 3, with 16 bases in between. CDR1 is SQVTM, CDR2 ANQGSEA, per germline. This CDR3 comprises 14 residues. This clonotype was sampled from a man aged 45-60 years who received an inactivated influenza vaccine. Sequencing was performed on PBMCs from blood, taken 12 days after vaccination. The chain carries TRBV29-1 and TRBJ1-1; no clear D gene. CDR3 sequence (DNA): TGCAGCGTTTACTCCGGGCCTGGGCACACTGAAGCTTTCTTT. Protein product: CSVYSGPGHTEAFF.